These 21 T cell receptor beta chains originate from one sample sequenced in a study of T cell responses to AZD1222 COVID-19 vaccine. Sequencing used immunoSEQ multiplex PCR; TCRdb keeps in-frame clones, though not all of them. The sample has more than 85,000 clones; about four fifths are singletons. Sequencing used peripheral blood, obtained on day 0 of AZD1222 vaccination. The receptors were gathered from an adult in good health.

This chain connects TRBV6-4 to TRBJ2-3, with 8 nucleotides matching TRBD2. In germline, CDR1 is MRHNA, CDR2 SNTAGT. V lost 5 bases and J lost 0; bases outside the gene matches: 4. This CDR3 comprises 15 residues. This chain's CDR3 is CASSPRGASTDTQYF. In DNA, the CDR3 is TGTGCCAGCAGTCCGCGGGGGGCGAGCACAGATACGCAGTATTTT.

The chain's CDR3 is CASSIGTWGSYEQYF. CDR3 DNA sequence: TGTGCCAGTAGTATCGGGACCTGGGGGTCCTACGAGCAGTACTTC. The V call is TRBV19, the J call TRBJ2-7; D assignment may be TRBD1 or TRBD2 (5 bases each). V lost 3 bases to trimming and J lost 1 base, with 13 bases between them. The V gene's germline CDR1 is LNHDA and CDR2 SQIVND (reference sequence). The CDR3 is 15 amino acids.

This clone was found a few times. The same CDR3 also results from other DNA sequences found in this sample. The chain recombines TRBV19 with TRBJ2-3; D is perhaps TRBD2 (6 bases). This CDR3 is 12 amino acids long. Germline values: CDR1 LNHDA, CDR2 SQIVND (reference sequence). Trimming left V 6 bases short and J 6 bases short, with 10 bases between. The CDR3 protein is CASRQSGDTQYF. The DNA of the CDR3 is TGTGCCAGTAGACAGAGCGGGGATACGCAGTATTTT.

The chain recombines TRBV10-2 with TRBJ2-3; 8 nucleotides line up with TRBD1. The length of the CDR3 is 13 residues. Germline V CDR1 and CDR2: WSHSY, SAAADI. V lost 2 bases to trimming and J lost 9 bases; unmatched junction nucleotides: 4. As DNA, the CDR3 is TGCGCCAGCAGTGAGACGACAGGGGCAACGCAGTATTTT. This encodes CASSETTGATQYF.

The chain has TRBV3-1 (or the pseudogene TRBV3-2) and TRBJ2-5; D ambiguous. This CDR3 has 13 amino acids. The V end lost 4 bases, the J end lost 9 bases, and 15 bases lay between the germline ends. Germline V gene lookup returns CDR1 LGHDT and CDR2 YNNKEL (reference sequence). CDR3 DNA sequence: TGTGCCAGCAGCCCCACCTCCCAGTTGGCCCAGTACTTC. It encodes CASSPTSQLAQYF.

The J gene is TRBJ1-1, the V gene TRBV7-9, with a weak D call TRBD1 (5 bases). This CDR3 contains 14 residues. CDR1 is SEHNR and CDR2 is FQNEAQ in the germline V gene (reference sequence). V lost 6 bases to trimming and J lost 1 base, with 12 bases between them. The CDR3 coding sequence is TGTGCCAGCAGTCCCTTCGACAGGAACACTGAAGCTTTCTTT. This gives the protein CASSPFDRNTEAFF.

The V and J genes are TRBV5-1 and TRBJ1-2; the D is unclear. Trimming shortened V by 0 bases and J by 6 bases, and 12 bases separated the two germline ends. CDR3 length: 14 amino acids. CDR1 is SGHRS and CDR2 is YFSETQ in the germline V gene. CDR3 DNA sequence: TGCGCCAGCAGCTTGGAGGGTCTTGGGAATGGCTACACCTTC. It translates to CASSLEGLGNGYTF.

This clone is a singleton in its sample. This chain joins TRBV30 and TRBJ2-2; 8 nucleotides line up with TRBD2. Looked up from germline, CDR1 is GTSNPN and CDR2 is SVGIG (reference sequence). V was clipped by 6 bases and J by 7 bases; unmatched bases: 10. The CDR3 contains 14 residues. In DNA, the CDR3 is TGTGCCTGTCTTGCGGGGGGACCGAGCGGGGAGCTGTTTTTT. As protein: CACLAGGPSGELFF. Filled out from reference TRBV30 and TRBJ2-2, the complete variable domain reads SQTIHQWPATLVQPVGSPLSLECTVEGTSNPNLYWYRQAAGRGLQLLFYSVGIGQISSEVPQNLSASRPQDRQFILSSKKLLLSDSGFYLCACLAGGPSGELFFGEGSRLTVL.

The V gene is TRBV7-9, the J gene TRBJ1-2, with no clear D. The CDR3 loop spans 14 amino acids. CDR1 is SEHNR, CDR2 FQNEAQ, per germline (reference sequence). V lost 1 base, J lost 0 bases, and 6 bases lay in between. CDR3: CASSLDGTNYGYTF. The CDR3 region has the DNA TGTGCCAGCAGCTTAGATGGGACTAACTATGGCTACACCTTC.

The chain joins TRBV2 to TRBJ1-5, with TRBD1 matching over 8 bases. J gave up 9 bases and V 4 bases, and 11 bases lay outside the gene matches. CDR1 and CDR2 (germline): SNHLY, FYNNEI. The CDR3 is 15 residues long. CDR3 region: CASSGSGTGGGPQHF. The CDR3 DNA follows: TGTGCCAGCAGTGGGTCCGGGACAGGCGGAGGGCCCCAGCATTTT.

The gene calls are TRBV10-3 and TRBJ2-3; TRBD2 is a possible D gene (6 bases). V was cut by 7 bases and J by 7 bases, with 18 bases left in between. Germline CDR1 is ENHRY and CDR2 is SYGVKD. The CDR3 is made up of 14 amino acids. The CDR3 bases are TGTGCCATCAAGGCGGAGGGTTCACAGAATACGCAGTATTTT. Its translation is CAIKAEGSQNTQYF.

CDR3 sequence reads: CATSRDWLAGSDTQYF. The CDR3 DNA is TGTGCCACCAGCAGAGATTGGCTAGCGGGGTCAGATACGCAGTATTTT. The gene calls are TRBV15 and TRBJ2-3, with TRBD2 matching over 9 bases. Germline loops: CDR1 LNHNV, CDR2 YYDKDF (reference sequence). J gave up 4 bases and V 0 bases, and 5 bases lay outside the gene matches. This CDR3 comprises 16 residues.

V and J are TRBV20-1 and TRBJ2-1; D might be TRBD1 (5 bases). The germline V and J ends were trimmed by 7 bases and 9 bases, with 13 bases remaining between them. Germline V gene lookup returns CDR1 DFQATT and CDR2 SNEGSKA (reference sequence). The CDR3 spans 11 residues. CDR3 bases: TGCAGTGTCAAGAATCAGGGTGAGCAGTTCTTC. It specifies CSVKNQGEQFF.

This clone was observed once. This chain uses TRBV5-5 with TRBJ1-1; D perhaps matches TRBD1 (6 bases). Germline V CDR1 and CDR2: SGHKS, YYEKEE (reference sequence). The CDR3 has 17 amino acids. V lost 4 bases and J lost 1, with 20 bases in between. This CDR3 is CASSLLPGEIGNTEAFF. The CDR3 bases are TGTGCCAGCAGCCTGCTCCCAGGGGAGATTGGGAACACTGAAGCTTTCTTT. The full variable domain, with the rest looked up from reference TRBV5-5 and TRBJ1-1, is DAGVTQSPTHLIKTRGQQVTLRCSPISGHKSVSWYQQVLGQGPQFIFQYYEKEERGRGNFPDRFSARQFPNYSSELNVNALLLGDSALYLCASSLLPGEIGNTEAFFGQGTRLTVV.

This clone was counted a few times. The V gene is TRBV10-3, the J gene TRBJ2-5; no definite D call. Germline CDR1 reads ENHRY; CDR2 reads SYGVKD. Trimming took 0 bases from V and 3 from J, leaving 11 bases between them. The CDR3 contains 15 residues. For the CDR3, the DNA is TGTGCCATCAGTGAGTCTCTTGGACCTAAAGAGACCCAGTACTTC. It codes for CAISESLGPKETQYF.

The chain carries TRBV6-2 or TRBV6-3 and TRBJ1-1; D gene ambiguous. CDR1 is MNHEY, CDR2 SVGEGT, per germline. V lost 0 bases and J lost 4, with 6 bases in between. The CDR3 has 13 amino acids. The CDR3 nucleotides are TGTGCCAGCAGTTACTCGGGGAGCACTGAAGCTTTCTTT. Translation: CASSYSGSTEAFF.

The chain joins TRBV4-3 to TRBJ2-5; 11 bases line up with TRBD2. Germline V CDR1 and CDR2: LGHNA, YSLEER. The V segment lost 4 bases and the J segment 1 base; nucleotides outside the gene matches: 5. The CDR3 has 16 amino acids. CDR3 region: CASSPTGTSGQETQYF. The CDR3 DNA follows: TGCGCCAGCAGCCCAACGGGGACTAGCGGCCAAGAGACCCAGTACTTC.

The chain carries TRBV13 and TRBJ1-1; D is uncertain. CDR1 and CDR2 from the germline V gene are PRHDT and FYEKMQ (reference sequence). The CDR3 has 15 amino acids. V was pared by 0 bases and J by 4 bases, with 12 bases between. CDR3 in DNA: TGTGCCAGCAGCTTAGGCGTCTTGGGAGGCACTGAAGCTTTCTTT. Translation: CASSLGVLGGTEAFF. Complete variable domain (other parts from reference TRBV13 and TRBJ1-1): AAGVIQSPRHLIKEKRETATLKCYPIPRHDTVYWYQQGPGQDPQFLISFYEKMQSDKGSIPDRFSAQQFSDYHSELNMSSLELGDSALYFCASSLGVLGGTEAFFGQGTRLTVV.

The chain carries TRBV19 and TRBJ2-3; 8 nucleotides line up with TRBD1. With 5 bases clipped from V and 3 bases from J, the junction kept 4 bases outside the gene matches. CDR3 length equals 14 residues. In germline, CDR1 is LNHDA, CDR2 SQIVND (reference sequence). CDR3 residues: CASSLGQGTDTQYF. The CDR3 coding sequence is TGTGCCAGTAGTCTTGGACAGGGAACAGATACGCAGTATTTT.

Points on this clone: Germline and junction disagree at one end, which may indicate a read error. CDR3: CASSPSPGGGPKIF. CDR3 nucleotide sequence: TGTGCCAGCAGCCCGTCCCCGGGGGGGGGCCCTAAGATCTTC. This chain joins TRBV7-2 and TRBJ2-1; 8 bases are shared with TRBD2. CDR1 and CDR2 from the germline V gene are SGHTA and FQGNSA. The CDR3 totals 14 residues.

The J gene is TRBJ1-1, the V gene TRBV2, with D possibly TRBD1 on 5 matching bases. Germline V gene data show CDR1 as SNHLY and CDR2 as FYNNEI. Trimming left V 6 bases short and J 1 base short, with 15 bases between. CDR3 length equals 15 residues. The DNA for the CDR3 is TGTGCCAGCAGGACGGGACGCGGATGGAACACTGAAGCTTTCTTT. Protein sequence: CASRTGRGWNTEAFF.